The rows below give T cell receptor beta chains drawn from one sample of a study of memory CD8 T cells in hepatitis C reinfection. Profiled with immunoSEQ multiplex PCR; TCRdb holds only in-frame clones, not every one. The table lists 6,000 or so clones, more than 80% of them singletons. The sequenced sample consisted of naive CD8+ T cells sorted from blood. Receptors originate from a man aged 50-60 years with hepatitis C virus infection. Both conserved end residues are part of each CDR3. The order of the fields is CDR3 length, V gene, J gene, clone size, D gene, CDR3 DNA, CDR3 protein. A D gene is named only where the DNA matches it firmly. Expanded clones get a size class; other rows say once, few or many, or leave the size out.

14	TRBV28	TRBJ1-2	.	TRBD1	TGTGCCAGCAGTCTAGCATTAGGGGGCGGTGACTACACCTTC	CASSLALGGGDYTF
15	TRBV19	TRBJ1-3	once	TRBD1	TGTGCCAGTAATCCACGGACAGGGGCTGGAAACACCATATATTTT	CASNPRTGAGNTIYF
14	TRBV4-3	TRBJ2-7	.	TRBD1	TGCGCCAGCAGCCAAGGGACAGGGCGCTACGAGCAGTACTTC	CASSQGTGRYEQYF
13	TRBV12-5	TRBJ2-2	.	.	TGTGCTAGTGGACAGATGAACACCGGGGAGCTGTTTTTT	CASGQMNTGELFF
15	TRBV7-2	TRBJ2-1	.	TRBD2	TGTGCCAGCAGCCTAGATGGGGGAGGGCAAGGTGAGCAGTTCTTC	CASSLDGGGQGEQFF
19	TRBV2	TRBJ2-3	.	TRBD2	TGTGCCAGCAGTGATGGACTAGCGGGAGTGCGGCTCGTCACAGATACGCAGTATTTT	CASSDGLAGVRLVTDTQYF
15	TRBV28	TRBJ2-1	.	TRBD1	TGTGCCAGCGAAGGAGGGACAGGGCCCTACAATGAGCAGTTCTTC	CASEGGTGPYNEQFF
16	TRBV7-9	TRBJ1-2	.	.	TGTGCCAGCAGCTTAGGGGGGCTTGGGGCTAACTATGGCTACACCTTC	CASSLGGLGANYGYTF
14	TRBV4-1	TRBJ2-3	.	.	TGCGCCAGCAGCCAAGGAGCCGGCACAGATACGCAGTATTTT	CASSQGAGTDTQYF
17	TRBV13	TRBJ2-7	.	TRBD2	TGTGCCAGCAGCTTAGGCCGGGAGGGTCAGGGCGGATACGAGCAGTACTTC	CASSLGREGQGGYEQYF
17	TRBV6-4	TRBJ2-3	.	TRBD2	TGTGCCGCCCGAGAGGTAAGCGGGGTACGTCACACAGATACGCAGTATTTT	CAAREVSGVRHTDTQYF
16	TRBV6-5	TRBJ2-3	.	TRBD2	TGTGCCAGCAGTTACTCGCCGGGAGGGAGCACAGATACGCAGTATTTT	CASSYSPGGSTDTQYF
17	TRBV7-9	TRBJ2-1	once	TRBD2	TGTGCCAGCAGCTGGGGACTAGCGGGAGGGCCGTTTAATGAGCAGTTCTTC	CASSWGLAGGPFNEQFF
13	TRBV19	TRBJ2-2	.	.	TGTGCCAGTAGTATTAGAGGGAGCGGGGAGCTGTTTTTT	CASSIRGSGELFF
16	TRBV7-9	TRBJ2-7	.	TRBD2	TGTGCCAGCAGCCCGGGAGCGGGAGGGCCTGCCTACGAGCAGTACTTC	CASSPGAGGPAYEQYF
16	TRBV28	TRBJ2-1	.	TRBD2	TGTGCCAGCAGTTTAACGGCGGGAGGAGGATACAATGAGCAGTTCTTC	CASSLTAGGGYNEQFF
13	TRBV13	TRBJ2-7	.	.	TGTGCCAGCAGCTGGAAGGGGCCCTACGAGCAGTACTTC	CASSWKGPYEQYF
14	TRBV9	TRBJ2-3	.	TRBD2	TGTGCCAGCAGCTCCGATAGCGGGAGGGATACGCAGTATTTT	CASSSDSGRDTQYF
13	TRBV7-9	TRBJ2-5	.	TRBD2	TGTGCCAGCTGCGCGGCGGGAGGAGAGACCCAGTACTTC	CASCAAGGETQYF
12	TRBV5-6	TRBJ1-2	few	TRBD1	TGTGCCAGCAGCGGAGGGACAGCCTATTACACCTTC	CASSGGTAYYTF
15	TRBV27	TRBJ2-3	.	.	TGTGCCAGCAGTATAATTAGCGGAAGCACAGATACGCAGTATTTT	CASSIISGSTDTQYF
14	TRBV19	TRBJ2-7	.	.	TGTGCCAGTAGTATTCGGCGGGATTTCTACGAGCAGTACTTC	CASSIRRDFYEQYF
12	TRBV25-1	TRBJ1-2	.	.	TGTGCCAGCAGTGGAGGGAACTATGGCTACACCTTC	CASSGGNYGYTF
12	TRBV19	TRBJ1-1	.	.	TGTGCCAGCACGGAGGGAGGCACTGAAGCTTTCTTT	CASTEGGTEAFF
16	TRBV5-8	TRBJ1-1	.	.	TGCGCCAGCAGCCAGGGGTACGACAGTCTGAACACTGAAGCTTTCTTT	CASSQGYDSLNTEAFF
15	TRBV9	TRBJ2-7	.	.	TGTGCCAGCAGCGTTGGACCGGGAAGCTCCTACGAGCAGTACTTC	CASSVGPGSSYEQYF
14	TRBV28	TRBJ2-7	.	TRBD2	TGTGCCAGCCGTGGGGGGGACCGCACCTACGAGCAGTACTTC	CASRGGDRTYEQYF
11	TRBV13	TRBJ2-3	.	.	TGTGCCAGCAGCCCGGGGGATACGCAGTATTTT	CASSPGDTQYF
14	TRBV5-6	TRBJ1-3	few	.	TGTGCCAGCAGCTTGGAACATCCTGGAAACACCATATATTTT	CASSLEHPGNTIYF
15	TRBV5-6	TRBJ1-1	.	TRBD1	TGTGCCAGCAGCTTGGAGGACAGGGACTTTACTGAAGCTTTCTTT	CASSLEDRDFTEAFF
14	TRBV30	TRBJ2-5	.	TRBD2	TGTGCCTGGAGTTCCCCCCGGGAGGGCGAGACCCAGTACTTC	CAWSSPREGETQYF
14	TRBV19	TRBJ2-5	.	.	TGTGCCAGTAGTACCAGGACTGGGGAAGAGACCCAGTACTTC	CASSTRTGEETQYF
16	TRBV11-1	TRBJ1-2	.	TRBD1	TGTGCCAGCAGCAAGGACAGGGGAATCTCCTTCTATGGCTACACCTTC	CASSKDRGISFYGYTF
14	TRBV6-1	TRBJ2-7	.	.	TGTGCCAGCAGTGAATGGCAGGAACGCTACGAGCAGTACTTC	CASSEWQERYEQYF
17	TRBV4-1	TRBJ2-3	once	TRBD1	TGCGCCAGCAGCCAAGTAGCGGGACAGGGGAACACAGATACGCAGTATTTT	CASSQVAGQGNTDTQYF
16	TRBV7-9	TRBJ2-5	.	.	TGTGCCAGCAGCCCCGCCTCCTCTAGCCGGAGAGAGACCCAGTACTTC	CASSPASSSRRETQYF
14	TRBV7-9	TRBJ2-5	.	.	TGTGCCAGCAGTGTCGTACAGGGAAAAGAGACCCAGTACTTC	CASSVVQGKETQYF
16	TRBV28	TRBJ2-2	.	TRBD1	TGTGCCAGCATTGGACACGACAGGGGGCGACCCGGGGAGCTGTTTTTT	CASIGHDRGRPGELFF
16	TRBV6-1	TRBJ1-6	.	.	TGTGCCAGCAGTGATCTAAGACAGACTCTAAATTCACCCCTCCACTTT	CASSDLRQTLNSPLHF
15	TRBV30	TRBJ2-3	.	.	TGTGCCTGGAAGGAGCCGGAGGACCGCACAGATACGCAGTATTTT	CAWKEPEDRTDTQYF
15	TRBV4-1	TRBJ2-7	few	TRBD2	TGCGCCAGCAGCCAATCTGCGGGAGACCTCTACGAGCAGTACTTC	CASSQSAGDLYEQYF